This TCR beta chain stems from a study of a mutant IDH1 vaccine in newly diagnosed glioma (dated by TCRdb to 2020 to 2023). Regarding the complete study: Eight vaccinations were administered to patients in weeks 1, 3, 5, 7, 11, 15, 19 and 23, corresponding to visits V03 through V10. Longitudinal TCRB deep sequencing was performed for approximately 24 treated patients wherever samples were available for exploratory analyses. Before enrollment, patients had received standard therapy of radiotherapy alone, temozolomide alone, or radiochemotherapy with temozolomide; most received the combination. Peripheral blood was collected at six visits: V03 (baseline), V05, V07, V10, V12 and V13. Of the approximately 30 treated patients, around 62% were male and approximately 40% were female, and the mean age was 40.4 years. Vaccination started 4-6 weeks after radiotherapy alone, or was given together with temozolomide cycles in the groups whose treatment included chemotherapy. Overall study outcomes, separate from this receptor: Immune responses induced by the vaccine were seen in roughly 95% of patients across multiple MHC alleles. Changes in the top peripheral T cell clonotypes picked up by TCRB sequencing did not appear to be linked to pseudoprogression. It was noted by the authors that analyses of patient blood samples could not be reproduced owing to sample limitations. PBMC samples for TCRB deep sequencing were selected based on availability.

For CDR1 and CDR2, the germline V gene lists MGHDK and SYGVNS. The CDR3 measures 15 amino acids from cysteine to phenylalanine. The only DNA kept is the CDR3, 45 bases in frame from the first base. The V and J ends are trimmed by 4 bases and 10 bases, leaving 22 bases between them. For this clone: What antigen it recognizes has not been identified. No base quality values were provided; no much bigger clone lies one nucleotide off.

The method was the immunoSEQ multiplex PCR assay. Rearranged TCR beta chain sequences were amplified with the hsTCRB Kit following the manufacturer's protocol. TCRB libraries were sequenced on an Illumina MiSeq. Concerning the study's data processing: The kit vendor's proprietary platform handled demultiplexing, trimming and gene mapping. Entries here come from immuneACCESS through TCRdb and include only in-frame sequences with V and J called. Some clones fail to appear in such tables; in the studies checked, an unresolved V gene covers under half of the shortfall, and the cause of the remainder is unknown. The V and J calls and clone size come from that table; D and trimming were worked out from the DNA. Recorded for this sample are approximately 40,000 clones; around 78% of them occurred a single time. The ten biggest clones cover roughly 5.5% of the sample. The time point label, read with the paper, signifies: week 5, during vaccination. Each vaccine dose was 300 ug of a 20-mer mutant IDH1 peptide in Montanide, given subcutaneously with topical imiquimod. The donors had newly diagnosed IDH1-mutant astrocytomas of WHO grade 3 or 4 that showed loss of nuclear ATRX. The samples were drawn from NOA16, a multicentre, single-arm, open-label phase I trial in Germany that tested a mutant IDH1 peptide vaccine in humans for the first time. Genomic DNA for TCRB sequencing was extracted from EDTA blood using the DNeasy Blood and Tissue Kit.

The chain is encoded by TRBV25-1 joined to TRBJ1-2, with the D gene uncertain. The source was PBMCs, collected from a glioma patient whose treatment included an IDH1 peptide vaccine. The origin of this receptor is a man aged 35-49 years with glioma. The CDR3 protein is CASSVPGGLEANYTF. The sequenced DNA: TGTGCCAGCAGTGTCCCGGGAGGGTTGGAGGCGAACTACACCTTC.